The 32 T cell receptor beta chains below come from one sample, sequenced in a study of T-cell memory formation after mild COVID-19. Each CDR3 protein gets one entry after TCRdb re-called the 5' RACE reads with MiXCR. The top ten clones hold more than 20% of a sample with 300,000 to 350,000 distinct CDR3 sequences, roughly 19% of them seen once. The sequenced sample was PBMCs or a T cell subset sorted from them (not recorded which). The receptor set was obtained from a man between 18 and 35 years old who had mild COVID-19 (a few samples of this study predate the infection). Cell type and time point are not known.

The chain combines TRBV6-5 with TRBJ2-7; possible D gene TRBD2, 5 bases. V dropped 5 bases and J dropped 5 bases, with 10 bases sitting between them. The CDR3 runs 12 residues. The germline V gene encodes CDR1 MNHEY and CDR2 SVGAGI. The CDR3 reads CASSLTEDEQYF. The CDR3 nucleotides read TGTGCCAGCAGTCTCACGGAGGACGAGCAGTACTTC.

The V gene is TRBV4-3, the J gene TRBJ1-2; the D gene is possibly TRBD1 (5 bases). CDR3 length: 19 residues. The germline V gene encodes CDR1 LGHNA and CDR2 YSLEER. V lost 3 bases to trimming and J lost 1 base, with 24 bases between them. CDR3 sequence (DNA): TGCGCCAGCAGCCACACCGTTCCTACTCGGGGGGAGCTTAACTATGGCTACACCTTC. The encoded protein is CASSHTVPTRGELNYGYTF.

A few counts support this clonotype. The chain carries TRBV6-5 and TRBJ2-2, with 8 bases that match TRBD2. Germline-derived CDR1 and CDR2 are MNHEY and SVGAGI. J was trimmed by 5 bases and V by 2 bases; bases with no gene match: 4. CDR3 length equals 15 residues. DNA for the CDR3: TGTGCCAGCAGTTACCGGACTAGCAGGACCGGGGAGCTGTTTTTT. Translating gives CASSYRTSRTGELFF.

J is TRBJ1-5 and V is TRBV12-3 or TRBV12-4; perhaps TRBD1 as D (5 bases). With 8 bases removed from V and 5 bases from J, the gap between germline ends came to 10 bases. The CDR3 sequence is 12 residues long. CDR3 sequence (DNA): TGTGCCAGCCGGGGGACGGATCAGCCCCAGCATTTT. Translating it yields CASRGTDQPQHF.

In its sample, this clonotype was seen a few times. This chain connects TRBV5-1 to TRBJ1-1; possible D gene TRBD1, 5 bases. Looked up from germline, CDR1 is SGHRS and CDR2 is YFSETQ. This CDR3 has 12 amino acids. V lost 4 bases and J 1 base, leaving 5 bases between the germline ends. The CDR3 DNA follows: TGCGCCAGCAGCGGACAGAACACTGAAGCTTTCTTT. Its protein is CASSGQNTEAFF.

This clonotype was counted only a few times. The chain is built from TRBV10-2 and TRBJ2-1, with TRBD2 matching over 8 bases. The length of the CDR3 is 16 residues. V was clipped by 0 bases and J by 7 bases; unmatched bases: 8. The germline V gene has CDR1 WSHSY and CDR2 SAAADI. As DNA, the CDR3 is TGCGCCAGCAGTGAGTCCACGGGGGGGGCCAGAAATGAGCAGTTCTTC. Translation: CASSESTGGARNEQFF.

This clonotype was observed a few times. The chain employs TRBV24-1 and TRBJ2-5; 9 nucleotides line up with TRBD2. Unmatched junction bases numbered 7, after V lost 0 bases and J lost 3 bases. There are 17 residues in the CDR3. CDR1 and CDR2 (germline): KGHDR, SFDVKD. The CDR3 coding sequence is TGTGCCACCAGTGATTTGGGCGCGGGGGGGCCGAAAGAGACCCAGTACTTC. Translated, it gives CATSDLGAGGPKETQYF.

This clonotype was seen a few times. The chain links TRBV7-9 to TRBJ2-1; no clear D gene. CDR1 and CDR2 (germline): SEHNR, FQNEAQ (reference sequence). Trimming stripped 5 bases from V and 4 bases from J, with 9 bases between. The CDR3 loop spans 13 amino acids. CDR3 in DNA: TGTGCCAGCAGCACAGACTTGTACAATGAGCAGTTCTTC. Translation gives CASSTDLYNEQFF.

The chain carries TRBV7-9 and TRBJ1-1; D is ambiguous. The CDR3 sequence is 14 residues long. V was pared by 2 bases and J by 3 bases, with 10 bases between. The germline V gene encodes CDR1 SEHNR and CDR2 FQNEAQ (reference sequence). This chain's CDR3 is CASSLPTAYTEAFF. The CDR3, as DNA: TGTGCCAGCAGCTTACCTACAGCCTACACTGAAGCTTTCTTT.

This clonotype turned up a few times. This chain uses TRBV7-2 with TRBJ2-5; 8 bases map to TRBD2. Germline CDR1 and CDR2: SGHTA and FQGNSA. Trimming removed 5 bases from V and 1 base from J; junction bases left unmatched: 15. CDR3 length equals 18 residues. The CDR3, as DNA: TGTGCCAGCAGCCCAGCAATTTCGGGGGGGACTCGCCAAGAGACCCAGTACTTC. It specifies CASSPAISGGTRQETQYF.

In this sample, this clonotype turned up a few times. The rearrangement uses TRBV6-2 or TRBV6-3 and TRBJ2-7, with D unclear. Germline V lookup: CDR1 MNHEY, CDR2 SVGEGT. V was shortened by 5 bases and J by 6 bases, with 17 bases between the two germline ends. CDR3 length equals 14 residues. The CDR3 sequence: CASSPTNEAFEQYF. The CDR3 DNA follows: TGTGCCAGCAGTCCTACGAATGAGGCGTTCGAGCAGTACTTC.

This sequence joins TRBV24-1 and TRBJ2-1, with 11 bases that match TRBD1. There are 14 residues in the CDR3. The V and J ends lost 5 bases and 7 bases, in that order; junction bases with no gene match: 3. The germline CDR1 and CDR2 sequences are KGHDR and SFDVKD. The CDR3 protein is CATSAGQGANEQFF. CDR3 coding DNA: TGTGCCACCAGTGCCGGACAGGGGGCGAATGAGCAGTTCTTC.

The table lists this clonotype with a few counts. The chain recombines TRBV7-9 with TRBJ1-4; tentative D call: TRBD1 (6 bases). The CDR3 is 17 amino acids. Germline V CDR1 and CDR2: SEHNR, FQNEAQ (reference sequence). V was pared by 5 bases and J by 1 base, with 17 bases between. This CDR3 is CASSPRGGAGTNEKLFF. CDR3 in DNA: TGTGCCAGCAGCCCCCGGGGGGGCGCCGGAACTAATGAAAAACTGTTTTTT.

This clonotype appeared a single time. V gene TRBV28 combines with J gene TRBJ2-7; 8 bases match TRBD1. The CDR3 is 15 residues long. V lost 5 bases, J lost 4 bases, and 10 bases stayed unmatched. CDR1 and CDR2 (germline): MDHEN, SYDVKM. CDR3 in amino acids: CASSTWTGPTYEQYV. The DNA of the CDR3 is TGTGCCAGCAGTACCTGGACAGGGCCTACATACGAGCAGTACGTC.

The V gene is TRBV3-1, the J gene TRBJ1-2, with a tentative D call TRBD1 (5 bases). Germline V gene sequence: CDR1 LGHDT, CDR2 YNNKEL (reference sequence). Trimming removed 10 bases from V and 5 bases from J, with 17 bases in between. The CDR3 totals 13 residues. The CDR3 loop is CATSGGGGYGYTF. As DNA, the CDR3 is TGTGCCACTTCGGGCGGGGGAGGATATGGCTACACCTTC.

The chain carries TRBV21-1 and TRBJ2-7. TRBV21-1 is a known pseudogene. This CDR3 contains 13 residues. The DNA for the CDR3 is TGTGCCAGCAGCGACAGGCGCACCTACGAGCAGTACGTC. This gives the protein CASSDRRTYEQYV.

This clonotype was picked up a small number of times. The CDR3 nucleotides read TGTGCCTGGAGTCCCTGGACTGAGAATTCACCCCTCCACTTT. Amino acids: CAWSPWTENSPLHF. The rearrangement joins TRBV30 to TRBJ1-6, with D unclear. CDR3 size: 14 residues. With 2 bases removed from V and 7 bases from J, the gap between germline ends came to 12 bases. Germline CDR1 GTSNPN, CDR2 SVGIG (reference sequence).

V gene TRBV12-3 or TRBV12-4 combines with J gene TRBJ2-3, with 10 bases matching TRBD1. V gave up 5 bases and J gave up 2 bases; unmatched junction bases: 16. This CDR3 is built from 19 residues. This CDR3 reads CASSPGRQGAFPLTDTQYF. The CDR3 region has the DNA TGTGCCAGCAGTCCCGGGAGACAGGGGGCATTCCCCCTCACAGATACGCAGTATTTT.

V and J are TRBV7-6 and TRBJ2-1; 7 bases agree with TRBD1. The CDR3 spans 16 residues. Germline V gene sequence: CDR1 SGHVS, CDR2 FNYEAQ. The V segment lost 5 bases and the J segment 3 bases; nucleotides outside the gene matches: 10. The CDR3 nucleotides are TGTGCCAGCAGCCCCTATACAGGGGAGAGCTACAATGAGCAGTTCTTC. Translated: CASSPYTGESYNEQFF.

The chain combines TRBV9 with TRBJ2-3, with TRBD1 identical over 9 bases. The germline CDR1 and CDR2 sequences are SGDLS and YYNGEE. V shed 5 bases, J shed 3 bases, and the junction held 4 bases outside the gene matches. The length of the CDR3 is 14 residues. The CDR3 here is CASSTGTGTDTQYF. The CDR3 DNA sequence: TGTGCCAGCAGTACCGGGACAGGGACAGATACGCAGTATTTT.

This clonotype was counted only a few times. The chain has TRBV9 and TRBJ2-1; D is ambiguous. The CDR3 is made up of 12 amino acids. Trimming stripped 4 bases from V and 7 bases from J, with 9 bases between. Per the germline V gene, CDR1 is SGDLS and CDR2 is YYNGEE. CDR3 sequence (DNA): TGTGCCAGCAGCAGTGACAAAAATGAGCAGTTCTTC. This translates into CASSSDKNEQFF.

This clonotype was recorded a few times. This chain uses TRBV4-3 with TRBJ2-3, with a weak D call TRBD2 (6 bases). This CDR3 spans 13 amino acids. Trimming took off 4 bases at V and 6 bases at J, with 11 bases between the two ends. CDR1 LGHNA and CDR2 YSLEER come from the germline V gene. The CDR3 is CASSPRTIDTQYF. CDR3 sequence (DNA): TGCGCCAGCAGCCCGCGGACTATTGATACGCAGTATTTT.

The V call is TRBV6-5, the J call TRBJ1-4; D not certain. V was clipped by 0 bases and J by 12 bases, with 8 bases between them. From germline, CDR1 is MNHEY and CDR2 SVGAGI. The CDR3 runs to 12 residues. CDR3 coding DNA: TGTGCCAGCAGTTACTCAGTCCGGGAACTGTTTTTT. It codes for CASSYSVRELFF.

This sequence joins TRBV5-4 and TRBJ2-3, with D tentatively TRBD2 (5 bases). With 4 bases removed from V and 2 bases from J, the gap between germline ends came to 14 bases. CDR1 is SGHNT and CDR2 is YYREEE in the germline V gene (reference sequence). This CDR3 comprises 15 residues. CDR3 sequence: CASSVAQRDTDTQYF. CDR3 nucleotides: TGTGCCAGCAGCGTGGCCCAACGGGACACAGATACGCAGTATTTT.

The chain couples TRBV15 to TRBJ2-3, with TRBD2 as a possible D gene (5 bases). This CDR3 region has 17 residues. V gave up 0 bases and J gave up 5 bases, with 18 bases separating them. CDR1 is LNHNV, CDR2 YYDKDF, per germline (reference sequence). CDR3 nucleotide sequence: TGTGCCACCAGCAGAGACCTCAAGCGGACCTCAGGAGATACGCAGTATTTT. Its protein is CATSRDLKRTSGDTQYF. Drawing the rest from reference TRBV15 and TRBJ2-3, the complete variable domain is DAMVIQNPRYQVTQFGKPVTLSCSQTLNHNVMYWYQQKSSQAPKLLFHYYDKDFNNEADTPDNFQSRRPNTSFCFLDIRSPGLGDTAMYLCATSRDLKRTSGDTQYFGPGTRLTVL.

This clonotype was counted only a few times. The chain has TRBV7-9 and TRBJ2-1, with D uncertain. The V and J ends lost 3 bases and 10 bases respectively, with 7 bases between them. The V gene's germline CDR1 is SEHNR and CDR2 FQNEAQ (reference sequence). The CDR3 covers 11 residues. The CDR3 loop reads CASSFSPEQFF. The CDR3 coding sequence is TGTGCCAGCAGCTTCTCTCCGGAGCAGTTCTTC.

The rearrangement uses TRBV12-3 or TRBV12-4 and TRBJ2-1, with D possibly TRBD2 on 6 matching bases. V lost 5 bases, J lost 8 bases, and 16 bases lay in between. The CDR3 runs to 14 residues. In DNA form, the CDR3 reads TGTGCCAGCAGTCCCCGGGAGATCGTCGATGAGCAGTTCTTC. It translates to CASSPREIVDEQFF.

The CDR3 DNA is TGTGCCAGCAGCGCTACGACAGGGTGGGCCGGGGAGCTGTTTTTT. It specifies CASSATTGWAGELFF. The rearrangement joins TRBV9 to TRBJ2-2, with 7 positions matching TRBD1. The germline gives CDR1 SGDLS, CDR2 YYNGEE. The trim removed 3 bases at V and 6 bases at J, leaving 8 bases unmatched. This CDR3 has 15 residues.

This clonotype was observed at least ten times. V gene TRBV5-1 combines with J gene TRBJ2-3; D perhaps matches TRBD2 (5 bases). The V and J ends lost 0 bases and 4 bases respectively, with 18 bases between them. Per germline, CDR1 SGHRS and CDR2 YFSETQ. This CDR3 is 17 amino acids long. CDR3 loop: CASSLGSSGKSADTQYF. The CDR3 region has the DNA TGCGCCAGCAGCTTGGGGTCATCGGGGAAATCTGCAGATACGCAGTATTTT.

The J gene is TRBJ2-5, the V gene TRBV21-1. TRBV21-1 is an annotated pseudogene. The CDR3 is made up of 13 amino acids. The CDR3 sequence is CASRKGRKETQYF. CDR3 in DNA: TGTGCCAGCAGGAAGGGCAGAAAAGAGACCCAGTACTTC.

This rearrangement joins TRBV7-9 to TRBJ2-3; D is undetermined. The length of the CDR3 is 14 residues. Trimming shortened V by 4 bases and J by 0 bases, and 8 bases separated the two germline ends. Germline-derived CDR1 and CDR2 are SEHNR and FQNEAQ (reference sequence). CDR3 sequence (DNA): TGTGCCAGCAGCTATAAGGGAAGCACAGATACGCAGTATTTT. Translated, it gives CASSYKGSTDTQYF.

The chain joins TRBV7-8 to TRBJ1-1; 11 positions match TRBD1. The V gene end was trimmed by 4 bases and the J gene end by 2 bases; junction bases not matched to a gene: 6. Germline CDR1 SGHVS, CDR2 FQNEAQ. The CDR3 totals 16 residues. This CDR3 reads CASSYPGQGANTEAFF. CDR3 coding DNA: TGTGCCAGCAGCTACCCCGGACAGGGGGCTAACACTGAAGCTTTCTTT. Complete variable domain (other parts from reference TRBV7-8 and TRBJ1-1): GAGVSQSPRYKVAKRGQDVALRCDPISGHVSLFWYQQALGQGPEFLTYFQNEAQLDKSGLPSDRFFAERPEGSVSTLKIQRTQQEDSAVYLCASSYPGQGANTEAFFGQGTRLTVV.